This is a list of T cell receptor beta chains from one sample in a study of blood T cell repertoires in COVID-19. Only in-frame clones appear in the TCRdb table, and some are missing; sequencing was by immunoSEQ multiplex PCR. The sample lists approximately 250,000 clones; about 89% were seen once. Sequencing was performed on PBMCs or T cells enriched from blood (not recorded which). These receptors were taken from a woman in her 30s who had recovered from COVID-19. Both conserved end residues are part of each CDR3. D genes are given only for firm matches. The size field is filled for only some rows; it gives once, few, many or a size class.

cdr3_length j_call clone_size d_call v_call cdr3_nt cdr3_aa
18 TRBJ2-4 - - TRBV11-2 TGTGCCAGCAGCTTATCGGTGAGGGCTATGAAAGCCAAAAACATTCAGTACTTC CASSLSVRAMKAKNIQYF
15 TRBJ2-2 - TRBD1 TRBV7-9 TGTGCCAGCAGCCTAAGGGACAGGGAGCCCGGGGAGCTGTTTTTT CASSLRDREPGELFF
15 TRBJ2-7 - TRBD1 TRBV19 TGTGCCAGTAGTATGAACAGGGGCGATCCCTACGAGCAGTACTTC CASSMNRGDPYEQYF
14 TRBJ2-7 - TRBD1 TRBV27 TGTGCCAGCAGTTTTGGCCAGGGGGCCCGGGAGCAGTACTTC CASSFGQGAREQYF
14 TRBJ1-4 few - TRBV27 TGTGCCAGCAGTTATCAGGGAATTAATGAAAAACTGTTTTTT CASSYQGINEKLFF
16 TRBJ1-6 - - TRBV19 TGTGCCAGTAGTAAAAAGGGGCAAGCCTATAATTCACCCCTCCACTTT CASSKKGQAYNSPLHF
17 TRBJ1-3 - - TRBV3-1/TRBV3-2 TGTGCCAGCAGCCAAGTCACCAGGTTAGACTCTGGAAACACCATATATTTT CASSQVTRLDSGNTIYF
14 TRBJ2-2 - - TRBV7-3 TGTGCCAGCAGCTTAACCTTAAGGGGTGGGGAGCTGTTTTTT CASSLTLRGGELFF
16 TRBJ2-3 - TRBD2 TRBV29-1 TGCAGCGTTGCGAGCGGGAAAGAGCGAGGCACAGATACGCAGTATTTT CSVASGKERGTDTQYF
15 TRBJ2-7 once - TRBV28 TGTGCCAGCAGCCTAGCAGCAGGGGCTTCCTACGAGCAGTACTTC CASSLAAGASYEQYF